The rows below give T cell receptor beta chains drawn from one sample of a study of blood T cell repertoires in COVID-19. The data were produced by immunoSEQ multiplex PCR, yet TCRdb's version contains in-frame clones alone and is incomplete. Among around 270,000 clones, under 85% were seen once, and the ten largest hold 0.75% to 0.95%. Sequenced material: peripheral blood. All receptors derive from a human donor with COVID-19, enrolled during active disease. The donor label of this sample is uncertain. Each CDR3 is given with its conserved first and last residue. Each record gives: D gene, V gene, J gene, clone size, CDR3 DNA, CDR3 protein. A D gene is named only where the DNA matches it firmly. A row's size may be missing; if present it is once, few, many or a size class.

d_gene: .
v_gene: TRBV7-2
j_gene: TRBJ1-5
abundance: few
CDR3nt: TGTGCCAGCAGCTTAGCGGGCAGGCTCAATCAGCCCCAGCATTTT
CDR3aa: CASSLAGRLNQPQHF

d_gene: TRBD2
v_gene: TRBV7-2
j_gene: TRBJ2-2
abundance: .
CDR3nt: TGTGCCAGCAGCTCTCTTAGCGGGACGAACACCGGGGAGCTGTTTTTT
CDR3aa: CASSSLSGTNTGELFF

d_gene: .
v_gene: TRBV9
j_gene: TRBJ1-1
abundance: many
CDR3nt: TGTGCCAGCAGCCCGCCGACAGGAATGAACACTGAAGCTTTCTTT
CDR3aa: CASSPPTGMNTEAFF

d_gene: .
v_gene: TRBV7-9
j_gene: TRBJ1-1
abundance: few
CDR3nt: TGTGCCAGCAGCCCCCGGCAGGGAACTGAAGCTTTCTTT
CDR3aa: CASSPRQGTEAFF

d_gene: .
v_gene: TRBV3-1/TRBV3-2
j_gene: TRBJ2-7
abundance: .
CDR3nt: TGTGCCAGCAGCCAGAGACAAGCCTACGAGCAGTACTTC
CDR3aa: CASSQRQAYEQYF

d_gene: .
v_gene: TRBV28
j_gene: TRBJ2-7
abundance: .
CDR3nt: TGTGCCAGCAGTTTACACAGGGTCGGCGAGCAGTACTTC
CDR3aa: CASSLHRVGEQYF

d_gene: .
v_gene: TRBV27
j_gene: TRBJ1-6
abundance: .
CDR3nt: TGTGCCAGCAGCCCTCAGGGTACCCAGGCACCCCTCCACTTT
CDR3aa: CASSPQGTQAPLHF

d_gene: TRBD1
v_gene: TRBV5-6
j_gene: TRBJ1-1
abundance: .
CDR3nt: TGTGCCAGCAGCTGGGGACAGGTAGGGATGGAAGCTTTCTTT
CDR3aa: CASSWGQVGMEAFF

d_gene: TRBD2
v_gene: TRBV11-2
j_gene: TRBJ2-7
abundance: .
CDR3nt: TGTGCCAGCAGCGCACTAGCGGGGAGCTCCTACGAGCAGTACTTC
CDR3aa: CASSALAGSSYEQYF

d_gene: .
v_gene: TRBV19
j_gene: TRBJ2-5
abundance: .
CDR3nt: TGTGCCAGTAGTGAGACGGGGAAGGAGACCCAGTACTTC
CDR3aa: CASSETGKETQYF

d_gene: TRBD1
v_gene: TRBV6-5
j_gene: TRBJ1-1
abundance: .
CDR3nt: TGTGCCAGCAGTTATTCGGACAGGGGGCGGACTGAAGCTTTCTTT
CDR3aa: CASSYSDRGRTEAFF

d_gene: .
v_gene: TRBV18
j_gene: TRBJ1-4
abundance: .
CDR3nt: TGTGCCAGCTCACCAGTGAGGAATGAAAAACTGTTTTTT
CDR3aa: CASSPVRNEKLFF

d_gene: TRBD1
v_gene: TRBV5-1
j_gene: TRBJ2-7
abundance: .
CDR3nt: TGCGCCAGCAGCCCCGGACAGGGAAGTGAGCAGTACTTC
CDR3aa: CASSPGQGSEQYF

d_gene: .
v_gene: TRBV6-5
j_gene: TRBJ2-1
abundance: .
CDR3nt: TGTGCCAGCGAAAGGGGAAGCGGGGAGCAGTTCTTC
CDR3aa: CASERGSGEQFF

d_gene: TRBD1
v_gene: TRBV7-8
j_gene: TRBJ2-7
abundance: .
CDR3nt: TGTGCCAGCAGCTTAATCGGGACAGGGGACTACGAGCAGTACTTC
CDR3aa: CASSLIGTGDYEQYF

d_gene: TRBD2
v_gene: TRBV28
j_gene: TRBJ2-2
abundance: once
CDR3nt: TGTGCCAGCAGTTTATATACCCCGTGGACTAGCGGGAAGGTCAACACCGGGGAGCTGTTTTTT
CDR3aa: CASSLYTPWTSGKVNTGELFF

d_gene: .
v_gene: TRBV19
j_gene: TRBJ1-4
abundance: .
CDR3nt: TGTGCCAGTACCGAGGACTCGAATAATGAAAAACTGTTTTTT
CDR3aa: CASTEDSNNEKLFF

d_gene: TRBD1
v_gene: TRBV19
j_gene: TRBJ1-2
abundance: .
CDR3nt: TGTGCCAGTAGTACTGTTCGCGGGACAGGGCCATATGGCTACACCTTC
CDR3aa: CASSTVRGTGPYGYTF

d_gene: TRBD1
v_gene: TRBV7-2
j_gene: TRBJ2-5
abundance: .
CDR3nt: TGTGCCAGCAGCATGAGGGACAGATCAGAGACCCAGTACTTC
CDR3aa: CASSMRDRSETQYF

d_gene: .
v_gene: TRBV19
j_gene: TRBJ1-1
abundance: .
CDR3nt: TGTGCCAGTAGTATCCCGGGGTACGCGATTGAAGCTTTCTTT
CDR3aa: CASSIPGYAIEAFF

d_gene: TRBD1
v_gene: TRBV2
j_gene: TRBJ2-7
abundance: once
CDR3nt: TGTGCCAGCCGGGACAGTCCTTCCTACGAGCAGTACTTC
CDR3aa: CASRDSPSYEQYF

d_gene: TRBD1
v_gene: TRBV9
j_gene: TRBJ1-1
abundance: once
CDR3nt: TGTGCCAGCAGCGTAGTAGGGGACAGGGGTGACACTGAAGCTTTCTTT
CDR3aa: CASSVVGDRGDTEAFF